This T cell receptor beta chain comes out of a study of shared clonotypes between healthy human individuals. Here immunoSEQ multiplex PCR was the method, and the copy in TCRdb shows in-frame clones only, minus some. The sample yields some 1,100,000 clones, approximately 80% seen once. This clone was counted only a few times. Other DNA sequences from this sample encode an identical CDR3 as well. Germline assignment: CDR1 MNHNS and CDR2 SASEGT. CDR3 length: 15 amino acids. After removal of 0 bases from V and 3 bases from J, the junction contained 3 bases not matched to a gene. The V call is TRBV6-1, the J call TRBJ2-5; 8 bases fit TRBD2. This clonotype originated in a young man in good health. Some clones in this sample may be carry-over from other donors' samples. The material sequenced was memory CD4+ T cells from PBMCs. The subset was: CD45RA-negative fraction. This CDR3 reads CASSEASLAEETQYF. In DNA form, the CDR3 reads TGTGCCAGCAGTGAAGCGTCACTAGCGGAAGAGACCCAGTACTTC.